One and the same sample provided the 25 T cell receptor beta chains below, sequenced in a study of T-cell memory formation after mild COVID-19. TCRdb itself ran the 5' RACE reads through MiXCR, one entry per CDR3 protein. The data contain roughly 300,000 distinct CDR3 sequences, roughly 13% of them seen just once; the ten biggest clones take up 20% to 25%. Input material: PBMCs or a T cell subset sorted from them (not recorded which). The receptors derive from a man aged 18 to 30 who had mild COVID-19 (a few samples of this study predate the infection). Cell type and time point are not known.

This clonotype turned up a few times. The chain has TRBV6-2 or TRBV6-3 and TRBJ2-1; D is perhaps TRBD1 or TRBD2 (5 bases each). V was trimmed by 7 bases and J by 7 bases, leaving 14 bases between them. Per germline, CDR1 MNHEY and CDR2 SVGEGT. The CDR3 length is 13 residues. This chain's CDR3 is CASISGPRNEQFF. CDR3 DNA: TGTGCCAGCATCTCGGGGCCGCGGAATGAGCAGTTCTTC.

The J gene is TRBJ1-2, the V gene TRBV27; a possible D gene is TRBD1 (5 bases). With 6 bases removed from V and 4 bases from J, the gap between germline ends came to 12 bases. Per germline, CDR1 MNHEY and CDR2 SMNVEV (reference sequence). The CDR3 has 13 amino acids. The DNA of the CDR3 is TGTGCCAGCAGGGCGACAGCCTCCTATGGCTACACCTTC. Translation gives CASRATASYGYTF.

This clonotype was found many times. This chain links TRBV28 with TRBJ2-3; TRBD2 agrees at 8 bases. The CDR3 is 17 amino acids. The V gene end was trimmed by 5 bases and the J gene end by 6 bases; junction bases not matched to a gene: 16. Germline V gene sequence: CDR1 MDHEN, CDR2 SYDVKM. This CDR3 reads CASSPTGGGPATDTQYF. CDR3 nucleotide sequence: TGTGCCAGCAGTCCCACGGGGGGGGGTCCCGCAACTGATACGCAGTATTTT.

This clonotype showed up just a few times. The genes are TRBV7-3 and TRBJ2-2; perhaps TRBD2 as D (5 bases). CDR3 size: 16 residues. V lost 0 bases, J lost 1 base, and 9 bases lay in between. Germline CDR1 SGHTA, CDR2 FQGTGA. CDR3 sequence: CASSLTAGVNTGELFF. The CDR3 DNA reads TGTGCCAGCAGCTTAACGGCCGGGGTGAACACCGGGGAGCTGTTTTTT.

A few counts support this clonotype. This chain links TRBV6-6 with TRBJ1-3; D perhaps matches TRBD1 (5 bases). Trimming took off 5 bases at V and 3 bases at J, with 11 bases between the two ends. The germline V gene encodes CDR1 MNHNY and CDR2 SVGAGI (reference sequence). The CDR3 has 14 residues. The CDR3 spells CASSQRGVGNTIYF. The CDR3 DNA reads as TGTGCCAGCAGTCAAAGGGGAGTTGGAAACACCATATATTTT.

This clonotype has just a few counts. V usage is TRBV3-1 and J usage is TRBJ2-1; 8 bases match TRBD1. Germline CDR1 is LGHDT and CDR2 is YNNKEL (reference sequence). This CDR3 region has 16 residues. V gave up 5 bases and J gave up 4 bases; unmatched junction bases: 10. The DNA for the CDR3 is TGTGCCAGCAGCGGAAGGACAGGGCATTTTTACAATGAGCAGTTCTTC. Translated: CASSGRTGHFYNEQFF.

The table lists this clonotype with a few counts. The chain combines TRBV12-3 or TRBV12-4 with TRBJ1-6, with D unclear. The germline V and J ends were trimmed by 2 bases and 8 bases, with 4 bases remaining between them. The CDR3 contains 12 residues. The DNA of the CDR3 is TGTGCCAGCAGTTTACGGTATTCACCCCTCCACTTT. Its translation is CASSLRYSPLHF.

V and J are TRBV5-4 and TRBJ2-3; 12 positions agree with TRBD2. Germline trimming cut 1 base from V and 5 bases from J; bases unmatched to any gene: 8. CDR1 is SGHNT and CDR2 is YYREEE in the germline V gene (reference sequence). The CDR3 contains 17 residues. In DNA form, the CDR3 reads TGTGCCAGCAGCTTGAGTATACTAGCGGGGGGTCTAGATACGCAGTATTTT. Its protein is CASSLSILAGGLDTQYF.

A word on this clonotype: At one end the junction does not follow the germline gene, possibly because of a read error. This chain uses TRBV7-9 with TRBJ2-6; D is perhaps TRBD2 (6 bases). The CDR3 is 19 amino acids. Per the germline V gene, CDR1 is SEHNR and CDR2 is FQNEAQ (reference sequence). CDR3 sequence: CASSPDYQTPLSGSNVLTF. For the CDR3, the DNA is TGTGCCAGCAGCCCGGACTACCAAACCCCTCTCTCTGGGTCCAACGTCCTGACTTTC.

V usage is TRBV6-5 and J usage is TRBJ2-7, with 8 bases identical to TRBD1. V shed 6 bases and J 6 bases; nucleotides not matched to a gene: 13. Germline V lookup: CDR1 MNHEY, CDR2 SVGAGI. There are 15 residues in the CDR3. Written as DNA, the CDR3 is TGTGCCAGCAGCTCTACCGGGACAGGTATGGGCGAGCAGTACTTC. Its translation is CASSSTGTGMGEQYF.

This clonotype was counted only a few times. The V gene is TRBV9, the J gene TRBJ2-3, with TRBD2 matching 11 bases. Germline V gene lookup returns CDR1 SGDLS and CDR2 YYNGEE. The CDR3 extends over 16 amino acids. V dropped 3 bases and J dropped 5; count of bases not matched to a gene: 8. The CDR3 DNA reads TGTGCCAGCAGCGCCCGTAGCGGGGGGGTTGAAGATACGCAGTATTTT. Its translation: CASSARSGGVEDTQYF.

This chain links TRBV20-1 with TRBJ1-3; D gene uncertain. V was shortened by 4 bases and J by 2 bases, with 9 bases between the two germline ends. Germline-derived CDR1 and CDR2 are DFQATT and SNEGSKA (reference sequence). The CDR3 runs to 13 residues. CDR3 sequence reads: CSAMRAAGNTIYF. CDR3 coding DNA: TGCAGTGCTATGAGGGCAGCTGGAAACACCATATATTTT.

The sample holds many counts of this clonotype. The V gene is TRBV12-3 or TRBV12-4, the J gene TRBJ2-3; 7 nucleotides line up with TRBD1. Trimming at V came to 5 bases and at J to 0 bases, leaving 11 bases not matched to a gene. The CDR3 consists of 17 residues. CDR3 protein: CASSPSRGFQSTDTQYF. CDR3 DNA: TGTGCCAGCAGTCCTTCCAGGGGGTTTCAGAGCACAGATACGCAGTATTTT.

The V and J genes are TRBV25-1 and TRBJ2-3; TRBD2 might be the D (6 bases). This CDR3 comprises 17 residues. Trimming stripped 1 base from V and 1 base from J, with 15 bases between. CDR1 and CDR2 (germline): MGHDK, SYGVNS. For the CDR3, the DNA is TGTGCCAGCAGTGAATTGATCTCCGGAGGGCGCACAGATACGCAGTATTTT. It yields the protein CASSELISGGRTDTQYF. The variable domain in full, completed from reference TRBV25-1 and TRBJ2-3, reads EADIYQTPRYLVIGTGKKITLECSQTMGHDKMYWYQQDPGMELHLIHYSYGVNSTEKGDLSSESTVSRIRTEHFPLTLESARPSHTSQYLCASSELISGGRTDTQYFGPGTRLTVL.

This clonotype was detected many times. The genes are TRBV5-1 and TRBJ2-7; perhaps TRBD2 as D (6 bases). The germline V gene encodes CDR1 SGHRS and CDR2 YFSETQ. V lost 0 bases and J lost 2, with 12 bases in between. The CDR3 loop spans 15 amino acids. The CDR3 here is CASSLASAGTYEQYV. The CDR3, as DNA: TGCGCCAGCAGCTTGGCCTCGGCGGGGACCTACGAGCAGTACGTC.

This chain links TRBV20-1 with TRBJ2-1; 12 bases line up with TRBD2. CDR1 DFQATT and CDR2 SNEGSKA come from the germline V gene (reference sequence). There are 16 residues in the CDR3. After removal of 6 bases from V and 8 bases from J, the junction contained 14 bases not matched to a gene. The CDR3 sequence: CSASMGLAGGQDEQFF. CDR3 nucleotides: TGCAGTGCCTCCATGGGGCTAGCGGGGGGGCAGGATGAGCAGTTCTTC.

The V gene is TRBV7-2, the J gene TRBJ2-1, with TRBD1 as a possible D gene (6 bases). The CDR3 length is 14 residues. Trimming pared 7 bases from V and 6 bases from J, leaving 16 bases between. CDR1 SGHTA and CDR2 FQGNSA come from the germline V gene. CDR3 sequence reads: CASTPARGLNEQFF. CDR3 nucleotides: TGTGCCAGCACCCCCGCCAGGGGCCTCAATGAGCAGTTCTTC.

The chain joins TRBV24-1 to TRBJ2-1; 8 bases are a match to TRBD2. CDR3 length equals 18 residues. CDR1 is KGHDR, CDR2 SFDVKD, per germline. J gave up 0 bases and V 4 bases, and 10 bases lay outside the gene matches. The CDR3 DNA is TGTGCCACCAGTGACCCAAGACTAGCGAGGGGCTCCTACAATGAGCAGTTCTTC. Its protein is CATSDPRLARGSYNEQFF.

This clonotype was recorded at least ten times. The chain recombines TRBV27 with TRBJ2-2; D gene ambiguous. Trimming shortened V by 5 bases and J by 4 bases, and 14 bases separated the two germline ends. The CDR3 is 15 amino acids. The germline CDR1 and CDR2 sequences are MNHEY and SMNVEV (reference sequence). The CDR3 protein is CASSSHRIFTGELFF. The CDR3 DNA sequence: TGTGCCAGCAGTAGCCATCGGATCTTCACCGGGGAGCTGTTTTTT.

The V gene is TRBV15, the J gene TRBJ2-5; D call uncertain. V was shortened by 6 bases and J by 4 bases, with 12 bases between the two germline ends. The CDR3 spans 13 residues. CDR1 is LNHNV and CDR2 is YYDKDF in the germline V gene (reference sequence). The CDR3 loop reads CATSSGVPETQYF. DNA of the CDR3: TGTGCCACCAGTAGTGGGGTCCCAGAGACCCAGTACTTC.

This sequence joins TRBV6-5 and TRBJ2-7; D perhaps matches TRBD2 (5 bases). V was clipped by 6 bases and J by 5 bases, with 8 bases between them. Germline V gene sequence: CDR1 MNHEY, CDR2 SVGAGI. CDR3 size: 11 residues. CDR3: CASRRGNEQYV. In DNA form, the CDR3 reads TGTGCCAGCAGAAGAGGGAACGAGCAGTACGTC.

This clonotype was seen only a few times. The CDR3 DNA reads TGCAGCGTTGCTGAAGGGGATAACTATGGCTACACCTTC. It codes for CSVAEGDNYGYTF. The rearrangement uses TRBV29-1 and TRBJ1-2; D is possibly TRBD1 (5 bases). The germline V and J ends were trimmed by 4 bases and 1 base, with 10 bases remaining between them. This CDR3 region has 13 residues. CDR1 is SQVTM, CDR2 ANQGSEA, per germline.

This clonotype has at least ten counts. The chain is built from TRBV7-6 and TRBJ2-3, with D perhaps assigned TRBD1 or TRBD2 (6 bases each). The CDR3 totals 15 residues. Germline lookup yields CDR1 SGHVS and CDR2 FNYEAQ. The V gene lost 6 bases and the J gene lost 3 bases, with 16 bases spanning the gap. The CDR3 DNA reads as TGTGCCAGCAGAAGGGGGGCCGGTAGAACAGATACGCAGTATTTT. It specifies CASRRGAGRTDTQYF.

The gene calls are TRBV9 and TRBJ1-2; perhaps TRBD1 as D (6 bases). Germline CDR1 is SGDLS and CDR2 is YYNGEE. Between the trimmed V and J ends, which lost 3 bases and 4 bases, there was a span of 10 bases. The CDR3 is 13 residues long. The CDR3 loop reads CASSEGGGYGYTF. The CDR3 region has the DNA TGTGCCAGCAGCGAGGGGGGAGGCTATGGCTACACCTTC.

The sample holds a few counts of this clonotype. The chain recombines TRBV5-6 with TRBJ1-5, with D unclear. Germline CDR1 SGHDT, CDR2 YYEEEE. This CDR3 is 16 amino acids long. Trimming left V 1 base short and J 0 bases short, with 11 bases between. CDR3: CASSLWAAFSNQPQHF. The CDR3 coding sequence is TGTGCCAGCAGCTTGTGGGCAGCCTTTAGCAATCAGCCCCAGCATTTT.